This T cell receptor (beta chain) appears in the sequencing data of a study of PD-L1 blockade in urothelial cancer. Study information: Patients began atezolizumab, 1,200 mg intravenously every 3 weeks, around 2014. As for prior chemotherapy regimens, patients had received 0 to 3. Analyses used blood from 3 weeks (second dose) and 6 weeks after treatment start. Blood gave a median approximately 150,000 T cells.

CDR1 and CDR2 (germline): MNHEY, SMNVEV (reference sequence). The CDR3 has 13 residues. V dropped 1 base and J dropped 9; count of bases not matched to a gene: 0. The assay was immunoSEQ multiplex PCR, and TCRdb's table has in-frame clones only and misses some. The data show approximately 70,000 clones, roughly nine tenths seen once. The chain combines TRBV27 with TRBJ1-6; 7 bases are shared with TRBD1. The clonotype comes from a man aged 60 to 75 with urothelial cancer. The sample consisted of PBMCs, taken around atezolizumab (anti-PD-L1) treatment. DNA of the CDR3: TGTGCCAGCAGTTTATACAGGGGTTCACCCCTCCACTTT. The encoded protein is CASSLYRGSPLHF.